Listed below are T cell receptor beta chains from one sample, sequenced in a study of shared clonotypes between healthy human individuals. The data were produced by immunoSEQ multiplex PCR, yet TCRdb's version contains in-frame clones alone and is incomplete. The sample has around 1.9 million clones, roughly 91% seen once. The specimen was naive CD8+ T cells from PBMCs. These receptors were obtained from a man aged 18 to 30 in good health. Some clones in this sample may be carry-over from other donors' samples. The CDR3 runs from the conserved cysteine through the conserved F or W. The D gene is left open where the match is weak. The size of a clone is reported for some rows only, either as once, few or many, or as a class for expanded clones.

j_call clone_size v_call d_call cdr3_nt cdr3_aa
TRBJ2-1 . TRBV7-8 TRBD2 TGTGCCAGCAGCTTCCCTAGCGGGAGACGGAATGAGCAGTTCTTC CASSFPSGRRNEQFF
TRBJ2-1 . TRBV7-8 TRBD2 TGTGCCAGCAGTAGGGCTAGCGGATCCTACAATGAGCAGTTCTTC CASSRASGSYNEQFF
TRBJ2-2 . TRBV7-2 TRBD2 TGTGCCAGCAGCCAAAGACTAGCGGGGGACACCGGGGAGCTGTTTTTT CASSQRLAGDTGELFF
TRBJ1-1 . TRBV19 . TGTGCCAGTATCGAAAGGGGGGATGGTGGCACTGAAGCTTTCTTT CASIERGDGGTEAFF
TRBJ2-5 . TRBV7-9 . TGTGCCAGCAGCACACCCGGCGGCCATTCAGAGACCCAGTACTTC CASSTPGGHSETQYF
TRBJ1-1 . TRBV2 . TGTGCCAGCATGCCGTGGGGACTGAACACTGAAGCTTTCTTT CASMPWGLNTEAFF
TRBJ1-2 few TRBV6-6 TRBD1 TGTGCCAGCAGTTTCCGGGACAGGGAGCGGCACACCTTC CASSFRDRERHTF
TRBJ2-1 . TRBV6-6 TRBD2 TGTGCCAGCAGCTATAGCGGGAGCTCCTACAATGAGCAGTTCTTC CASSYSGSSYNEQFF
TRBJ2-7 once TRBV7-9 . TGTGCCAGCAGCCCCGGTGGCAGGAGTTCCTACGAGCAGTACTTC CASSPGGRSSYEQYF
TRBJ2-7 few TRBV7-3 TRBD1 TGTGCCAGCAGCTTAAACGGACAGGGACCTTACGAGCAGTACTTC CASSLNGQGPYEQYF
TRBJ1-1 . TRBV27 . TGTGCCAGCAGTGGACTCCGAACAGAAGCTTTCTTT CASSGLRTEAFF
TRBJ1-1 . TRBV11-2 TRBD1 TGTGCCAGCGCCGGGACAGGCTACACTGAAGCTTTCTTT CASAGTGYTEAFF
TRBJ2-1 . TRBV19 . TGTGCCAGTAGTATCGGTAGGTACAATGAGCAGTTCTTC CASSIGRYNEQFF
TRBJ2-5 . TRBV29-1 . TGCAGCGTTCCCGGAGAGACCCAGTACTTC CSVPGETQYF
TRBJ2-1 . TRBV5-8 TRBD1 TGTGCCAGCAGCTTAACCGGGACAGGGTGGAATGAGCAGTTCTTC CASSLTGTGWNEQFF
TRBJ2-5 . TRBV28 TRBD1 TGTGCCAGCAGAGGGACAGTAGAAGAGACCCAGTACTTC CASRGTVEETQYF
TRBJ1-1 few TRBV20-1 . TGCAGTGCTAGTTATCTGGGCCAAGCTTTCTTT CSASYLGQAFF
TRBJ2-7 . TRBV6-6 . TGTGCCAGCAGTTACCCGGACAACCACTACGAGCAGTACTTC CASSYPDNHYEQYF
TRBJ2-7 . TRBV7-6 TRBD2 TGTGCCAGCAGCTTAGGCGGGGGGACCTACGAGCAGTACTTC CASSLGGGTYEQYF
TRBJ2-7 . TRBV27 . TGTGCCAGCAGTTTCATCGGGACTCCCCACGAGCAGTACTTC CASSFIGTPHEQYF
TRBJ2-5 . TRBV6-5 . TGTGCCAGCAGTACGCGGGTTTACCAAGAGACCCAGTACTTC CASSTRVYQETQYF
TRBJ2-7 . TRBV29-1 . TGCAGCGTTGAAGGGTACTACGAGCAGTACTTC CSVEGYYEQYF
TRBJ1-4 once TRBV28 . TGTGCCACCACCGAGGGCGTGGCTAATGAAAAACTGTTTTTT CATTEGVANEKLFF
TRBJ2-1 . TRBV19 . TGTGCCAGTAGTAGTTTGCCCCTCAATGAGCAGTTCTTC CASSSLPLNEQFF
TRBJ2-7 . TRBV30 . TGTGCCTGGAGTGTACGTAGTGGGTACGAGCAGTACTTC CAWSVRSGYEQYF
TRBJ2-7 . TRBV7-9 . TGTGCCAGCAGCTTATATCAGGACAGTCACTACGAGCAGTACTTC CASSLYQDSHYEQYF
TRBJ2-5 . TRBV27 . TGTGCCAGCAGTTTGAGGACCCGGGGGACCCAGTACTTC CASSLRTRGTQYF
TRBJ1-5 . TRBV11-2 . TGTGCCAGCAGCCAACATCCAGGAGGAAATCAGCCCCAGCATTTT CASSQHPGGNQPQHF
TRBJ1-1 . TRBV6-5 . TGTGCCAGCAGTTACGGGGAGACCACTGAAGCTTTCTTT CASSYGETTEAFF
TRBJ1-2 . TRBV27 . TGTGCCAGCAGCCCCAGGGGTAATGTATATGGCTACACCTTC CASSPRGNVYGYTF
TRBJ2-3 . TRBV6-1 TRBD2 TGTGCCAGCAGTGGTTTCCTAGCGGGAGTAGGAGATACGCAGTATTTT CASSGFLAGVGDTQYF
TRBJ2-7 . TRBV4-1 TRBD2 TGCGCCAGCAGCGATAAGACTAGCGGGTATCCCTACGAGCAGTACTTC CASSDKTSGYPYEQYF
TRBJ2-1 . TRBV7-9 . TGTGCCAGCAGCCTCGGACTGGGCATCGCCTACAATGAGCAGTTCTTC CASSLGLGIAYNEQFF
TRBJ2-3 . TRBV27 TRBD2 TGTGCCAGCAGCTCGATTGGGACTAGCGACGCAGATACGCAGTATTTT CASSSIGTSDADTQYF
TRBJ2-7 . TRBV7-9 TRBD2 TGTGCCAGCAGCTCCCCGGGACTAGCGGGAGGGCCCACCTACGAGCAGTACTTC CASSSPGLAGGPTYEQYF
TRBJ1-1 few TRBV19 . TGTGCCAGTAGTATAAACGCGCAATATGAAGCTTTCTTT CASSINAQYEAFF
TRBJ2-7 . TRBV5-1 TRBD2 TGCGCCAGCAGCTTGGAACTAGCGGGAACCTACGAGCAGTACTTC CASSLELAGTYEQYF
TRBJ2-7 . TRBV13 . TGTGCCAGCAGCTTTAGCCGGGCCCTTACCTACGAGCAGTACTTC CASSFSRALTYEQYF
TRBJ1-1 . TRBV13 . TGTGCCAGCAGCCAGGTAGGGGTCCAGCAATTCTCTGAAGCTTTCTTT CASSQVGVQQFSEAFF
TRBJ1-5 . TRBV28 . TGTGCCAGCAGTTTTTGGGGGGTACGCAATCAGCCCCAGCATTTT CASSFWGVRNQPQHF
TRBJ1-1 few TRBV7-9 . TGTGCCAGCATTGAGGGCGACACTGAAGCTTTCTTT CASIEGDTEAFF
TRBJ2-3 . TRBV5-4 . TGTGCCAGCAGCCCGGGGGCCTTCACAGATACGCAGTATTTT CASSPGAFTDTQYF
TRBJ1-1 . TRBV4-1 TRBD1 TGCGCCAGCAGCCAAGTGCCGCGCGGACAGGGGGTTGAAGCTTTCTTT CASSQVPRGQGVEAFF
TRBJ1-3 . TRBV6-6 . TGTGCCAGCAGTTATAGTGTGGATCACACCATATATTTT CASSYSVDHTIYF
TRBJ1-1 . TRBV29-1 . TGCAGCGTTGAGGGCAGGGGTAGGACTGAAGCTTTCTTT CSVEGRGRTEAFF
TRBJ1-1 . TRBV11-2 TRBD1 TGTGCCAGCAGCTTTTACACCCGGGACAGGGGGAACACTGAAGCTTTCTTT CASSFYTRDRGNTEAFF
TRBJ1-4 . TRBV19 . TGTGCCAGTTCGGCGCAGGGTAATGAAAAACTGTTTTTT CASSAQGNEKLFF
TRBJ2-3 . TRBV27 . TGTGCCAGCAGTCGAATAGCGGAGCCTTCCACAGATACGCAGTATTTT CASSRIAEPSTDTQYF
TRBJ2-2 . TRBV19 . TGTGCCAGTAGTATAGATCAAGAGACAGGAGCCACCGGGGAGCTGTTTTTT CASSIDQETGATGELFF
TRBJ1-5 . TRBV19 TRBD1 TGTGCCAGTAGTAGGGGACAGGGTAATCAGCCCCAGCATTTT CASSRGQGNQPQHF